The 18 T cell receptor beta chains below come from one sample, sequenced in a study of blood T cell repertoires in COVID-19. Profiling relied on immunoSEQ multiplex PCR, and the TCRdb table lists in-frame clones only, not all of them. The sample has approximately 300,000 clones; about 93% are singletons. Sequencing input: peripheral blood. The receptors stem from a woman in her twenties or thirties with COVID-19, enrolled during active disease.

The chain employs TRBV6-5 and TRBJ2-2, with 10 bases aligning to TRBD2. Looked up from germline, CDR1 is MNHEY and CDR2 is SVGAGI. The trim removed 8 bases at V and 4 bases at J, leaving 4 bases unmatched. This CDR3 contains 14 residues. This chain's CDR3 is CASRSSGGTGELFF. CDR3 DNA: TGTGCCAGCCGATCTAGCGGGGGCACCGGGGAGCTGTTTTTT.

This clone was seen more than once but under ten times. The V call is TRBV6-5, the J call TRBJ1-4, with 8 bases matching TRBD1. The V and J ends lost 6 bases and 4 bases, in that order; junction bases with no gene match: 7. The germline V gene has CDR1 MNHEY and CDR2 SVGAGI. The CDR3 contains 15 residues. CDR3 coding DNA: TGTGCCAGCAGCCTACAGGGACAGGATAATGAAAAACTGTTTTTT. Translated: CASSLQGQDNEKLFF.

The chain joins TRBV19 to TRBJ2-2; 12 bases align to TRBD2. Germline loops: CDR1 LNHDA, CDR2 SQIVND (reference sequence). With V trimmed by 2 bases and J by 5 bases, 6 bases remained unmatched. This CDR3 comprises 17 residues. The CDR3 protein is CASSIFPSGRGTGELFF. The DNA of the CDR3 is TGTGCCAGTAGTATATTTCCTAGCGGGAGGGGTACCGGGGAGCTGTTTTTT.

The chain combines TRBV6-5 with TRBJ1-1; weak D call: TRBD1 (5 bases). Trimming took 10 bases from V and 4 from J, leaving 22 bases between them. Germline CDR1 and CDR2: MNHEY and SVGAGI. The CDR3 is 15 amino acids. CDR3 region: CATGTTRNGGTEAFF. CDR3 DNA sequence: TGTGCCACCGGAACCACCAGGAACGGGGGCACTGAAGCTTTCTTT.

This sequence joins TRBV6-4 and TRBJ2-7; TRBD1 might be the D (5 bases). Per the germline V gene, CDR1 is MRHNA and CDR2 is SNTAGT. The CDR3 runs to 15 residues. The germline V and J ends were trimmed by 2 bases and 0 bases, with 11 bases remaining between them. As DNA, the CDR3 is TGTGCCAGCAGTGACGGGGCTGTCTTCTCCTACGAGCAGTACTTC. It codes for CASSDGAVFSYEQYF.

The V and J genes are TRBV2 and TRBJ1-6, with D unresolved. Germline loops: CDR1 SNHLY, CDR2 FYNNEI. The CDR3 is 14 amino acids. Trimming removed 4 bases from V and 10 bases from J, with 14 bases in between. In DNA form, the CDR3 reads TGTGCCAGCAGTGGGTCCACGAGAGAGTCACCCCTCCACTTT. It codes for CASSGSTRESPLHF.

The CDR3 reads CASLPRVVAGENEQYF. CDR3 bases: TGTGCCAGCCTTCCCCGGGTAGTGGCAGGGGAGAACGAGCAGTACTTC. The chain links TRBV2 to TRBJ2-7, with a tentative D call TRBD1 (6 bases). CDR1 SNHLY and CDR2 FYNNEI come from the germline V gene. Trimming shortened V by 8 bases and J by 5 bases, and 25 bases separated the two germline ends. The CDR3 totals 16 residues.

With respect to this clone: The junction departs from germline at one end; a sequencing error may be responsible. The chain is built from TRBV18 and TRBJ1-1; 7 bases fit TRBD1. Germline V CDR1 and CDR2: KGHSH, LQKENI. This CDR3 has 15 residues. The CDR3 DNA reads TGTGCCAACTCACCACCTTCAGGGGGGAGGACTGAAGCTTTCTTT. It translates to CANSPPSGGRTEAFF.

This chain uses TRBV7-9 with TRBJ2-1; 7 bases fit TRBD1. CDR1 and CDR2 from the germline V gene are SEHNR and FQNEAQ (reference sequence). This CDR3 is built from 15 residues. Trimming took 5 bases from V and 0 from J; bases not matched to a gene: 4. CDR3 bases: TGTGCCAGCAGCGAGGGACAGAGCTCCTACAATGAGCAGTTCTTC. This gives the protein CASSEGQSSYNEQFF.

This chain connects TRBV5-1 to TRBJ1-2, with D maybe TRBD1 (6 bases). Germline CDR1 reads SGHRS; CDR2 reads YFSETQ. The CDR3 length is 14 residues. V lost 4 bases to trimming and J lost 6 bases, with 16 bases between them. The CDR3 DNA reads as TGCGCCAGCAGCCCGGGGGGCCAGGCGCATGGCTACACCTTC. Translated: CASSPGGQAHGYTF.

The chain joins TRBV3-1 (or the pseudogene TRBV3-2) to TRBJ1-1, with 8 bases identical to TRBD1. V lost 3 bases to trimming and J lost 5 bases; unmatched junction nucleotides: 8. The CDR3 extends over 15 amino acids. Germline CDR1 is LGHDT and CDR2 is YNNKEL (reference sequence). The CDR3 nucleotides are TGTGCCAGCAGCCACCTCGGGACAGGCGATACTGAAGCTTTCTTT. As protein: CASSHLGTGDTEAFF.

J is TRBJ2-3 and V is TRBV6-5, with TRBD2 as a possible D gene (6 bases). Germline CDR1 reads MNHEY; CDR2 reads SVGAGI. This CDR3 is 14 amino acids long. The ends were cut back, 8 bases at V and 0 bases at J, with 12 bases in the middle. The CDR3, as DNA: TGTGCCAGCGCGGCGGGAACTAGCACAGATACGCAGTATTTT. Amino acids: CASAAGTSTDTQYF.

The V call is TRBV5-1, the J call TRBJ2-7; D call uncertain. Germline-derived CDR1 and CDR2 are SGHRS and YFSETQ. This CDR3 comprises 15 residues. Trimming pared 5 bases from V and 0 bases from J, leaving 15 bases between. CDR3 DNA sequence: TGCGCCAGCAGATTGACCAGCGTTAACTCCTACGAGCAGTACTTC. Protein sequence: CASRLTSVNSYEQYF.

This chain joins TRBV9 and TRBJ1-2; 8 bases agree with TRBD1. The CDR3 extends over 15 amino acids. Looked up from germline, CDR1 is SGDLS and CDR2 is YYNGEE. The junction had 9 bases not matched to a gene; V was cut back by 2 bases and J by 6 bases. Here the CDR3 DNA reads TGTGCCAGCAGCGTTGAGGACAGGGCTCAGGATGGCTACACCTTC. Translating it yields CASSVEDRAQDGYTF.

A single count supports this clone. The CDR3 is CASSLAFNGELFF. In nucleotides, the CDR3 is TGTGCCAGCAGCTTAGCGTTTAACGGGGAGCTGTTTTTT. V and J are TRBV7-9 and TRBJ2-2, with D unresolved. The CDR3 has 13 residues. Trimming took 0 bases from V and 7 from J, leaving 6 bases between them. The germline gives CDR1 SEHNR, CDR2 FQNEAQ (reference sequence).

V and J are TRBV27 and TRBJ2-7; D gene unclear. V shed 3 bases and J shed 3 bases, with 9 bases lying between them. Germline values: CDR1 MNHEY, CDR2 SMNVEV (reference sequence). The length of the CDR3 is 13 residues. CDR3 region: CASSFTMGYEQYF. Here the CDR3 DNA reads TGTGCCAGCAGTTTCACTATGGGCTACGAGCAGTACTTC.

This CDR3 is CASSYRDRSNEQYF. The CDR3 DNA reads TGTGCCAGCAGTTACCGGGACAGGTCTAACGAGCAGTACTTC. J is TRBJ2-7 and V is TRBV6-2 or TRBV6-3, with 8 bases that match TRBD1. Germline-derived CDR1 and CDR2 are MNHEY and SVGEGT. The V and J ends lost 2 bases and 5 bases, in that order; junction bases with no gene match: 5. The CDR3 is made up of 14 amino acids.

The V call is TRBV18, the J call TRBJ2-7; the match to TRBD2 covers 7 bases. The germline gives CDR1 KGHSH, CDR2 LQKENI. The CDR3 has 15 amino acids. V trimming: 3 bases; J trimming: 3 bases; junction bases outside the gene matches: 8. CDR3 DNA sequence: TGTGCCAGCTCACCGGCGACTAGCTCGGGCTACGAGCAGTACTTC. Residues: CASSPATSSGYEQYF.